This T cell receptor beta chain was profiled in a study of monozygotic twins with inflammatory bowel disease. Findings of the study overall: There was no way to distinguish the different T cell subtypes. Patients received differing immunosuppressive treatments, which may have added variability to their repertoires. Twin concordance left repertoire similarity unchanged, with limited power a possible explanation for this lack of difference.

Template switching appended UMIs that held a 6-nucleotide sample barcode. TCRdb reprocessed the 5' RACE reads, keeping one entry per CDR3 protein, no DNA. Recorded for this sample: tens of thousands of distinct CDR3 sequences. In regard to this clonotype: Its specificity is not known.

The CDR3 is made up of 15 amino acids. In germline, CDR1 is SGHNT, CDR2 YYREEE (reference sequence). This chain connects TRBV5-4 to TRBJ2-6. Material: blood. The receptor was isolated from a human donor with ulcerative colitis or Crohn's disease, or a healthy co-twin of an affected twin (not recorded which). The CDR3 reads CASSFQGSGANVLTF.